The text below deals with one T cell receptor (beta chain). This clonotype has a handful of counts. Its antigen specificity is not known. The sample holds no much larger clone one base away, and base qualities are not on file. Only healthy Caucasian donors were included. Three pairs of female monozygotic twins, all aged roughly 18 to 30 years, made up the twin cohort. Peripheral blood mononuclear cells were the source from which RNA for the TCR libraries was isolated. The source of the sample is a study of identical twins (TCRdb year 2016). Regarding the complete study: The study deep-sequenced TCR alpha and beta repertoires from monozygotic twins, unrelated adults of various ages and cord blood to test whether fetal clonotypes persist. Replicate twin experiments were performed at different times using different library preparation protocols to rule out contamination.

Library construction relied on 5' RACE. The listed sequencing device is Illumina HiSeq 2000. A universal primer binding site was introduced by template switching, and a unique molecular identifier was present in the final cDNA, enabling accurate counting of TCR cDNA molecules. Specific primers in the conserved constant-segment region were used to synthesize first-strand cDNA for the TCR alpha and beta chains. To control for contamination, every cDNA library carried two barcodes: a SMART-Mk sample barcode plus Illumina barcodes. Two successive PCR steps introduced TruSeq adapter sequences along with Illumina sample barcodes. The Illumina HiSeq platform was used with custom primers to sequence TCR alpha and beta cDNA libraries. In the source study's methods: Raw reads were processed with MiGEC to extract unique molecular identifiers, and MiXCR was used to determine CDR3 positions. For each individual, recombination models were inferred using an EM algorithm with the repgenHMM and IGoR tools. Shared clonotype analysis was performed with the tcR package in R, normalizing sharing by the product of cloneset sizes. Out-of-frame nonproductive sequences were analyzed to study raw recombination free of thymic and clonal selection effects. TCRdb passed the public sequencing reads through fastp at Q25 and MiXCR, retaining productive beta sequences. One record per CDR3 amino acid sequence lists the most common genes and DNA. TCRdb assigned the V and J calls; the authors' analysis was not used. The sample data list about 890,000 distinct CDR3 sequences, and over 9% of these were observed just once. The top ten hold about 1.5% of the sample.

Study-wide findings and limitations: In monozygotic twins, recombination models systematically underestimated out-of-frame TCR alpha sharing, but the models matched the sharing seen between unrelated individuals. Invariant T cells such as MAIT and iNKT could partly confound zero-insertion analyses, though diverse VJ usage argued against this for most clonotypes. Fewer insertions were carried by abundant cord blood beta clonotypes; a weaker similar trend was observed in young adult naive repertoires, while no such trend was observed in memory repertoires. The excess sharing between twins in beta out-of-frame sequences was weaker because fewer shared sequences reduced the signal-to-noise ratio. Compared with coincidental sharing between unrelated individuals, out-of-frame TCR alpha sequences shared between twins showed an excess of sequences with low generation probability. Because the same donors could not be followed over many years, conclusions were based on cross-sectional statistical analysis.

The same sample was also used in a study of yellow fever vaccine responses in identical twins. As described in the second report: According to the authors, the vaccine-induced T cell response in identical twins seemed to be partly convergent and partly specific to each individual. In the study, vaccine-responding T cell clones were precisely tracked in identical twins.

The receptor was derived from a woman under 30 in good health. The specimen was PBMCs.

The bases are TGCGCCAGCAGCTTCAGACAGGGGCCGAGAGAGACCCAGTACTTC. Translated, it reads CASSFRQGPRETQYF. Here the chain combines TRBV5-1 and TRBJ2-5, and TRBD1 aligns with 8 junction nucleotides. The CDR3 spans 15 residues, from the cysteine through the phenylalanine. Only the CDR3 region is kept as DNA, spanning 45 bases read in frame from base 1. For this chain, trimming is 2 bases at the V end and 4 bases at the J end, and the number of junction bases without a gene match is 7. Via the germline V gene, CDR1 is SGHRS and CDR2 YFSETQ. The reference TRBV5-1 and TRBJ2-5 proteins fill in what lies around the CDR3, so the full variable domain reads KAGVTQTPRYLIKTRGQQVTLSCSPISGHRSVSWYQQTPGQGLQFLFEYFSETQRNKGNFPGRFSGRQFSNSRSEMNVSTLELGDSALYLCASSFRQGPRETQYFGPGTRLLVL.